The 4 T cell receptor beta chains below were found in one sample sequenced in a study of radiotherapy plus CTLA-4 blockade in lung cancer. Measured with immunoSEQ multiplex PCR; TCRdb has only the in-frame clones, and not every one. The sample holds roughly 75,000 clones, under 85% seen once. The starting material was peripheral blood, obtained from a patient treated with radiotherapy plus ipilimumab. The receptors here all came from a human donor with non-small cell lung cancer who had stable disease on radiotherapy plus ipilimumab.

CDR3 protein: CASSLVRGTGELFF. Here the CDR3 DNA reads TGCGCCAGCAGCTTGGTTCGGGGCACCGGGGAGCTGTTTTTT. The genes are TRBV5-1 and TRBJ2-2; TRBD2 is a possible D gene (5 bases). Per the germline V gene, CDR1 is SGHRS and CDR2 is YFSETQ. V was cut by 0 bases and J by 4 bases, with 7 bases left in between. The CDR3 covers 14 residues.

V gene TRBV9 combines with J gene TRBJ1-5; D not certain. This CDR3 contains 13 residues. CDR1 and CDR2 from the germline V gene are SGDLS and YYNGEE. The V end was cut by 0 bases, the J end by 4 bases, with 5 bases between. CDR3 nucleotides: TGTGCCAGCAGCGTAGCTGGTAATCAGCCCCAGCATTTT. Translated, it gives CASSVAGNQPQHF. Full variable domain (outside the CDR3, taken from reference TRBV9 and TRBJ1-5): DSGVTQTPKHLITATGQRVTLRCSPRSGDLSVYWYQQSLDQGLQFLIQYYNGEERAKGNILERFSAQQFPDLHSELNLSSLELGDSALYFCASSVAGNQPQHFGDGTRLSIL.

The CDR3 DNA reads as TGTGCCAGCAGCCATTACGGAAATACTGGAAACACCATATATTTT. It yields the protein CASSHYGNTGNTIYF. The rearrangement uses TRBV6-5 and TRBJ1-3; D uncertain. The CDR3 contains 15 residues. Trimming shortened V by 6 bases and J by 2 bases, and 14 bases separated the two germline ends. CDR1 is MNHEY, CDR2 SVGAGI, per germline.

The chain employs TRBV9 and TRBJ2-5; TRBD2 matches 10 bases. The CDR3 extends over 16 amino acids. Germline V gene lookup returns CDR1 SGDLS and CDR2 YYNGEE. J lost 1 base, V lost 0 bases, and 3 bases had no gene match. This chain's CDR3 is CASSVGVAGGQETQYF. DNA for the CDR3: TGTGCCAGCAGCGTAGGAGTAGCGGGGGGCCAAGAGACCCAGTACTTC.